Listed below are T cell receptor beta chains from one sample, sequenced in a study of CD8 T cells in Susac syndrome. TCRdb itself ran the immunoSEQ multiplex PCR reads through MiXCR, one entry per CDR3 protein. The data contain about 190,000 distinct CDR3 sequences, roughly 96% of them singletons. The material sequenced was CD4+ T cells from PBMCs. These receptors all stem from a human donor in good health. Each CDR3 is given with its conserved first and last residue. A D gene is named only where the DNA matches it firmly. Size values are once, few and many counts, or a class for expanded clones, and some rows have none.

>.|TRBV2|.|TRBJ2-5
CASSAPAGQETQYF
TGTGCCAGCAGTGCACCCGCAGGGCAAGAGACCCAGTACTTC
>.|TRBV20-1|.|TRBJ2-6
CSAKQLGSPGANVLTF
TGCAGTGCTAAACAACTAGGATCCCCTGGGGCCAACGTCCTGACTTTC
>.|TRBV5-4|.|TRBJ2-1
CASSLDGLALYNEQFF
TGTGCCAGCAGCTTGGACGGTCTAGCGCTATACAATGAGCAGTTCTTC
>.|TRBV11-2|TRBD1|TRBJ2-1
CASSLWTGSSNEQFF
TGTGCCAGCAGCTTATGGACAGGGAGTTCCAATGAGCAGTTCTTC
>.|TRBV19|TRBD2|TRBJ2-1
CASSISPSGRTYNEQFF
TGTGCCAGTAGTATATCCCCTAGCGGGAGGACCTACAATGAGCAGTTCTTC
>.|TRBV3-1|TRBD1|TRBJ2-5
CASRRQGNQETQYF
TGTGCCAGCAGGAGACAGGGGAACCAAGAGACCCAGTACTTC
>once|TRBV20-1|.|TRBJ2-3
CSARGGGLGDTQYF
TGCAGTGCACGTGGGGGCGGGCTCGGGGATACGCAGTATTTT
>few|TRBV12-3/TRBV12-4|.|TRBJ2-3
CASSLGGQGGTDTQYF
TGTGCCAGCAGTTTAGGTGGGCAGGGAGGAACAGATACGCAGTATTTT
>.|TRBV4-1|TRBD1|TRBJ2-1
CASSQRQGHNEQFF
TGCGCCAGCAGCCAGAGACAGGGTCACAATGAGCAGTTCTTC
>.|TRBV5-1|.|TRBJ2-7
CASSFWDGSTHEQYF
TGCGCCAGCAGCTTTTGGGACGGATCGACCCACGAGCAGTACTTC
>.|TRBV29-1|TRBD1|TRBJ1-2
CSVGDRGFYTF
TGCAGCGTTGGGGACAGGGGGTTCTACACCTTC
>.|TRBV5-4|TRBD1|TRBJ2-7
CASSSRGRPAEQYF
TGTGCCAGCAGCTCCAGGGGGCGTCCTGCCGAGCAGTACTTC
>.|TRBV2|TRBD1|TRBJ2-5
CASRTTGANQETQYF
TGTGCCAGCAGGACAACAGGGGCGAACCAAGAGACCCAGTACTTC